The clone carrying this TCR beta chain appeared a single time. Its antigen is unknown. This sample was included in a study of vaccination effects on CD4 cells after COVID-19. Study-wide points: Common cold coronavirus cross-reactivity was shown by only 1 of 255 vaccine-induced clones in healthy vaccinees.

Profiled with immunoSEQ multiplex PCR; TCRdb holds only in-frame clones, not every one. This table has 71,000 or so clones, around 76% appearing once. Viral peptide pool expansion of antigen-specific CD4+ T cells preceded sequencing in the ViraFEST assay. The culture ran for approximately 9 days before CD4+ T cells were isolated. All vaccine recipients tested negative for nucleocapsid antibodies and had never contracted SARS-CoV-2 infection. Germline values: CDR1 LGHDT, CDR2 YNNKEL (reference sequence). This CDR3 is 18 amino acids long. V dropped 0 bases and J dropped 8 bases, with 25 bases sitting between them.

V and J are TRBV3-1 (or the pseudogene TRBV3-2) and TRBJ1-2; possibly TRBD1 for D (6 bases). The receptor was isolated from a human donor who received a COVID-19 vaccine. This material consisted of CD4+ T cells from PBMCs cultured with HCoV-OC43 spike peptides, taken before COVID-19 vaccination. Stated subset: HCoV-OC43 spike overlapping peptide pool stimulation. The CDR3 is CASSQDRDNLPGGRGYTF. For the CDR3, the DNA is TGTGCCAGCAGCCAAGACCGGGACAACCTTCCCGGGGGTCGGGGCTACACCTTC.